This TCR beta chain was sequenced for a study of T-cell memory formation after mild COVID-19. Study details: TCR clusters largely stayed donor specific.

Overall study results and limits: Second-wave clones peaking on day 37 lacked confirmed SARS-CoV-2 specificity. Contracting CD4+ clones were located mainly in CM and EM, and CD8+ clones in EMRA. Within pre-infection memory, some responding clones were found, suggesting cross-reactive memory joined.

As for this clonotype: What it recognizes is unknown.

Trimming took 3 bases from V and 0 from J; bases not matched to a gene: 3. The V gene's germline CDR1 is ENHRY and CDR2 SYGVKD. The CDR3 sequence is 16 residues long. TCRdb fed the 5' RACE reads into MiXCR, producing one record per CDR3 protein. The sample consists of 350,000 or so distinct CDR3 sequences, approximately 22% of them appearing once. The TCR sequence derives from a man aged 18 to 30 who had mild COVID-19 (a few samples of this study predate the infection). Cell type and time point are not known. Input material: PBMCs or a T cell subset sorted from them (not recorded which). The genes are TRBV10-3 and TRBJ2-2; 8 positions agree with TRBD1. The CDR3 sequence: CAISDPQGANTGELFF. The CDR3, as DNA: TGTGCCATCAGTGATCCACAGGGGGCGAACACCGGGGAGCTGTTTTTT.